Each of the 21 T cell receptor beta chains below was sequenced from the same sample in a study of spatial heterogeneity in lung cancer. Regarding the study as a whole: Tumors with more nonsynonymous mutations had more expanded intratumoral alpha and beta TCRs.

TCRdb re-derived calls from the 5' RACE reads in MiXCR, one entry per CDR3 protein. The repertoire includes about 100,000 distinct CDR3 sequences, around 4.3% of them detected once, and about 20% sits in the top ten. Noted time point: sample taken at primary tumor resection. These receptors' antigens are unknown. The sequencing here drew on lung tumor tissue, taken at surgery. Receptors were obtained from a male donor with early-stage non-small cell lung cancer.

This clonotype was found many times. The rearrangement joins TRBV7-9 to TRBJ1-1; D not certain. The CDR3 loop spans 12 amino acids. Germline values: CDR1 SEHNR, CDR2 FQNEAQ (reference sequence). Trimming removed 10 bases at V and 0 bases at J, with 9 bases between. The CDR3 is CATHGMNTEAFF. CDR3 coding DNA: TGTGCCACCCACGGAATGAACACTGAAGCTTTCTTT.

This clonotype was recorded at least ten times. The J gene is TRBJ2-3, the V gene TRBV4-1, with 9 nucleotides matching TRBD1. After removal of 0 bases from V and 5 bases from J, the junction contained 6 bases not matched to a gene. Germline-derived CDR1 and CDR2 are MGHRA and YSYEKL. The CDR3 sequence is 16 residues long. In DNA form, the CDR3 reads TGCGCCAGCAGCCAAGAGGGACAGGGCAAGGGAGATACGCAGTATTTT. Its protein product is CASSQEGQGKGDTQYF.

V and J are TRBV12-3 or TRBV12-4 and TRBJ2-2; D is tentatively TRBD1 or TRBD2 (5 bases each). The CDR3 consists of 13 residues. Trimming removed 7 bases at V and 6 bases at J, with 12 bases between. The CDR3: CASTIQGPGELFF. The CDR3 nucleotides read TGTGCCAGCACCATTCAGGGACCCGGGGAGCTGTTTTTT.

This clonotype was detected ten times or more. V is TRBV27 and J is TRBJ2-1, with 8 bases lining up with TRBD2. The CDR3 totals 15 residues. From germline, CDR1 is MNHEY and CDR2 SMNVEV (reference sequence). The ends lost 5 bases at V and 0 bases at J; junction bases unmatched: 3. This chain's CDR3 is CASSPGTSSYNEQFF. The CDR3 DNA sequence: TGTGCCAGCAGTCCCGGGACTAGCTCCTACAATGAGCAGTTCTTC.

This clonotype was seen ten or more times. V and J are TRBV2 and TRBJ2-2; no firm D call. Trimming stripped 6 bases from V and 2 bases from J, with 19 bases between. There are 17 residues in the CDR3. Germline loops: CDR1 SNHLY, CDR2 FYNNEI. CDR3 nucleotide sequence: TGTGCCAGCAGGACTCCCGGACCTACCGTAAACACCGGGGAGCTGTTTTTT. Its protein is CASRTPGPTVNTGELFF.

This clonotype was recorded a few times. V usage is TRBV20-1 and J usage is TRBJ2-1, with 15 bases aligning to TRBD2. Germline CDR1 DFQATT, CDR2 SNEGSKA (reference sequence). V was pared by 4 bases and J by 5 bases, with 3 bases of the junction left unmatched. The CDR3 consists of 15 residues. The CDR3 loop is CSATGTSGRNNEQFF. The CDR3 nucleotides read TGCAGTGCTACCGGGACTAGCGGGAGGAACAATGAGCAGTTCTTC.

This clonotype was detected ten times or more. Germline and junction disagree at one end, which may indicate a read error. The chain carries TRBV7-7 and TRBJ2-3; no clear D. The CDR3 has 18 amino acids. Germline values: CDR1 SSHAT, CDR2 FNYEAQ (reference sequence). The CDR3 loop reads CASSPDDGPIEDTDTQYF. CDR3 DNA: TGTGCTAGCAGCCCCGACGACGGACCCATTGAAGATACAGATACGCAGTATTTT.

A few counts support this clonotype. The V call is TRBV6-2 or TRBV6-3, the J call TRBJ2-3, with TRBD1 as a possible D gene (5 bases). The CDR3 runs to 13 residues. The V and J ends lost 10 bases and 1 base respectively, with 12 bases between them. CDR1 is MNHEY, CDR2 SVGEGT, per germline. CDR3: CATGVGGTDTQYF. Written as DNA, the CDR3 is TGTGCCACCGGCGTAGGGGGCACAGATACGCAGTATTTT.

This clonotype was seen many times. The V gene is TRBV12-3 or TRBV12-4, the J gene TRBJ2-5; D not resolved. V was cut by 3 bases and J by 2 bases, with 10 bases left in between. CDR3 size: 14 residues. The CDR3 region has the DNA TGTGCCAGCAGTTTCCAGGCGCAACAAGAGACCCAGTACTTC. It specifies CASSFQAQQETQYF.

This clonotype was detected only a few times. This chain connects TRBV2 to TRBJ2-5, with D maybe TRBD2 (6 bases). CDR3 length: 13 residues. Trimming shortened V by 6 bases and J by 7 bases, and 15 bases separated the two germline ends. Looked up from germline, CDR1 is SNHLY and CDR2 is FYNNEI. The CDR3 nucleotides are TGTGCCAGCAGGGCCCTGTGGGGAGGGACCCAGTACTTC. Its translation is CASRALWGGTQYF.

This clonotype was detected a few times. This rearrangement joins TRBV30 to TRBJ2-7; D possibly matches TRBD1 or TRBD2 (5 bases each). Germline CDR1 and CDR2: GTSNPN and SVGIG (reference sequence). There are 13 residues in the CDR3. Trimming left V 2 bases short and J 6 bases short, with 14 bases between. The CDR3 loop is CAWSPGPPGEQYF. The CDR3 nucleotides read TGTGCCTGGAGTCCGGGACCCCCCGGCGAGCAGTACTTC.

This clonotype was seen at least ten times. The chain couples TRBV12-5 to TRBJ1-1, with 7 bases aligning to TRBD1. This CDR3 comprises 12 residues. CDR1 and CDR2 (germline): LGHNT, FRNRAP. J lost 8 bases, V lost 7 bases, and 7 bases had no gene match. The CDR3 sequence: CASVKRTGEAFF. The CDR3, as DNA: TGTGCTAGTGTGAAGAGGACAGGAGAAGCTTTCTTT. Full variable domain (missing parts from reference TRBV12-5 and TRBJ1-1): DARVTQTPRHKVTEMGQEVTMRCQPILGHNTVFWYRQTMMQGLELLAYFRNRAPLDDSGMPKDRFSAEMPDATLATLKIQPSEPRDSAVYFCASVKRTGEAFFGQGTRLTVV.

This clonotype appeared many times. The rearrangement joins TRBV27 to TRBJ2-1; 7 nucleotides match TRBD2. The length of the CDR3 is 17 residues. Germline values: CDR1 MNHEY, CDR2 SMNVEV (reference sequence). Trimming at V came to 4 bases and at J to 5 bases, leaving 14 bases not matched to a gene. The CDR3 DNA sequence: TGTGCCAGCAGTTGGGGGGGTTGGGGACTACTTAACAATGAGCAGTTCTTC. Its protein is CASSWGGWGLLNNEQFF.

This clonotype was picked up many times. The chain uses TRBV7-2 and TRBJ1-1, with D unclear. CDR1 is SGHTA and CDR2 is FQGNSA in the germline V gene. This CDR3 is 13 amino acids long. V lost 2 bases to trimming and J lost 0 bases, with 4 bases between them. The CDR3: CASSLWLNTEAFF. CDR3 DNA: TGTGCCAGCAGCTTATGGTTGAACACTGAAGCTTTCTTT.

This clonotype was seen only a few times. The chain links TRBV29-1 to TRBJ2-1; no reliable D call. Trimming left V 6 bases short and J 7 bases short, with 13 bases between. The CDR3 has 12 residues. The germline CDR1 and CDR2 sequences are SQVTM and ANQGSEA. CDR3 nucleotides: TGCAGCGTGAGCATCTCCCGGAATGAGCAGTTCTTC. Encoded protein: CSVSISRNEQFF.

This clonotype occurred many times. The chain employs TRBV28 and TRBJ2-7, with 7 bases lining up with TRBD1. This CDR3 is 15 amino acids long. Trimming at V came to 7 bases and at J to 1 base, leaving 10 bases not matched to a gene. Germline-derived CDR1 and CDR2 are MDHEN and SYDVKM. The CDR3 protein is CASTASNRGSYEQYF. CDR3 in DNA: TGTGCCAGCACCGCCTCCAACAGGGGATCCTACGAGCAGTACTTC.

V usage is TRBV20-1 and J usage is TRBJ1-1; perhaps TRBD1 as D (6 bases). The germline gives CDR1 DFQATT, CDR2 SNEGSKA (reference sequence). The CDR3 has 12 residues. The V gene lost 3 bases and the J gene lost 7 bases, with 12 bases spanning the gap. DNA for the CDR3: TGCAGTGCTAGGTCAGGGGCTGATGAAGCTTTCTTT. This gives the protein CSARSGADEAFF.

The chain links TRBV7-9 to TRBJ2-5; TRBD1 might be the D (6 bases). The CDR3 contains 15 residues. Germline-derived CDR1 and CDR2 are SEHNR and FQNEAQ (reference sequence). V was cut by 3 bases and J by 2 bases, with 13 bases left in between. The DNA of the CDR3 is TGTGCCAGCAGCTTTGCACAGGGCTCACAAGAGACCCAGTACTTC. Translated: CASSFAQGSQETQYF.

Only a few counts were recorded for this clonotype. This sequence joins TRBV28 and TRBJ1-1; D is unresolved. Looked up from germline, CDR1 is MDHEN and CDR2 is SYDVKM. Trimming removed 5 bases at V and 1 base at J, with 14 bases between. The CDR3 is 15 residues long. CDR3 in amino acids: CASSQPRGKNTEAFF. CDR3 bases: TGTGCCAGCAGTCAACCGCGGGGAAAGAACACTGAAGCTTTCTTT.

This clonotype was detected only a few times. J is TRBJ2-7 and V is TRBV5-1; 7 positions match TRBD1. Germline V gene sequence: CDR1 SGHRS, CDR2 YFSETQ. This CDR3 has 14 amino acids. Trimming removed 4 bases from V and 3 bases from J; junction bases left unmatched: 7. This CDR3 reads CASSLRDSGYEQYF. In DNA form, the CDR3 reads TGCGCCAGCAGCCTCCGGGACAGCGGCTACGAGCAGTACTTC.

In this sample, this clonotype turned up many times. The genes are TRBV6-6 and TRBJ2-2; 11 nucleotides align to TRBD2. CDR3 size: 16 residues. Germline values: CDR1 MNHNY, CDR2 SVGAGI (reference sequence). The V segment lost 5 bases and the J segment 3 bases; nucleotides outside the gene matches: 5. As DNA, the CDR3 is TGTGCCAGCAGTACGACTAGCGGGAAAGACACCGGGGAGCTGTTTTTT. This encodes CASSTTSGKDTGELFF.